Below, 9 T cell receptor beta chains from the same sample are listed, as sequenced in a study of shared clonotypes between healthy human individuals. Profiled with immunoSEQ multiplex PCR; TCRdb holds only in-frame clones, not every one. In the table there are more than 2 million clones, 95% of which are singletons. Specimen: naive CD4+ T cells sorted from blood. Subset indicated: CD45RA+ positively selected. The receptors stem from a man between 18 and 29 years old in good health.

This chain joins TRBV6-6 and TRBJ1-6, with unresolved D. Trimming pared 2 bases from V and 10 bases from J, leaving 12 bases between. The CDR3 has 14 residues. The germline gives CDR1 MNHNY, CDR2 SVGAGI (reference sequence). The CDR3 spells CASSYTPGESPLHF. The CDR3 DNA reads TGTGCCAGCAGTTACACCCCTGGGGAATCACCCCTCCACTTT.

The rearrangement uses TRBV29-1 and TRBJ2-5; D not certain. V was shortened by 2 bases and J by 5 bases, with 12 bases between the two germline ends. The CDR3 length is 13 residues. The germline V gene encodes CDR1 SQVTM and CDR2 ANQGSEA. CDR3 sequence reads: CSVESPARETQYF. CDR3 DNA: TGCAGCGTTGAAAGTCCCGCCCGGGAGACCCAGTACTTC.

J is TRBJ2-3 and V is TRBV28; D not resolved. This CDR3 region has 13 residues. Germline values: CDR1 MDHEN, CDR2 SYDVKM. The V gene lost 2 bases and the J gene lost 3 bases, with 6 bases spanning the gap. The CDR3 loop is CASSLTLTDTQYF. As DNA, the CDR3 is TGTGCCAGCAGTTTAACTTTGACAGATACGCAGTATTTT.

CDR3 DNA sequence: TGTGCCAGCAGTGATTTTGGCTTGTTGAACACTGAAGCTTTCTTT. This codes for CASSDFGLLNTEAFF. The chain is built from TRBV6-1 and TRBJ1-1; no clear D. The CDR3 spans 15 residues. V lost 3 bases and J lost 0, with 11 bases in between. Germline-derived CDR1 and CDR2 are MNHNS and SASEGT.

The chain joins TRBV5-4 to TRBJ1-1, with 11 bases fitting TRBD1. V was clipped by 4 bases and J by 1 base; unmatched bases: 6. The CDR3 spans 16 residues. Germline V gene sequence: CDR1 SGHNT, CDR2 YYREEE (reference sequence). The CDR3 DNA sequence: TGTGCCAGCAGCCTAGGACAGGGGGCAGGGAACACTGAAGCTTTCTTT. Translated: CASSLGQGAGNTEAFF. The variable domain in full, with the rest retrieved from reference TRBV5-4 and TRBJ1-1, is ETGVTQSPTHLIKTRGQQVTLRCSSQSGHNTVSWYQQALGQGPQFIFQYYREEENGRGNFPPRFSGLQFPNYSSELNVNALELDDSALYLCASSLGQGAGNTEAFFGQGTRLTVV.

This chain joins TRBV9 and TRBJ2-2, with D unclear. CDR1 is SGDLS, CDR2 YYNGEE, per germline. The CDR3 length is 15 residues. V was trimmed by 4 bases and J by 8 bases, leaving 18 bases between them. The CDR3 nucleotides are TGTGCCAGCAGCTTCCTCCGGGCCCCAACAGGGGAGCTGTTTTTT. This translates into CASSFLRAPTGELFF.

The chain joins TRBV5-1 to TRBJ2-2, with TRBD2 matching over 7 bases. Germline V CDR1 and CDR2: SGHRS, YFSETQ. The CDR3 sequence is 17 residues long. Trimming at V came to 1 base and at J to 0 bases, leaving 6 bases not matched to a gene. The CDR3 DNA follows: TGCGCCAGCAGCTTGAGGGCTAGCGGTACGAACACCGGGGAGCTGTTTTTT. Its protein is CASSLRASGTNTGELFF.

This chain joins TRBV19 and TRBJ2-4, with D possibly TRBD1 on 5 matching bases. Trimming pared 4 bases from V and 0 bases from J, leaving 10 bases between. Germline V lookup: CDR1 LNHDA, CDR2 SQIVND (reference sequence). CDR3 size: 15 residues. CDR3 DNA: TGTGCCAGTAGTAATACAGGTATAGCCAAAAACATTCAGTACTTC. This sequence encodes CASSNTGIAKNIQYF.

The chain carries TRBV6-5 and TRBJ2-2; D uncertain. In germline, CDR1 is MNHEY, CDR2 SVGAGI. The V gene lost 1 base and the J gene lost 7 bases, with 7 bases spanning the gap. The CDR3 loop spans 13 amino acids. The CDR3 bases are TGTGCCAGCAGTTACTTAGGCAGCGGGGAGCTGTTTTTT. Translating gives CASSYLGSGELFF.